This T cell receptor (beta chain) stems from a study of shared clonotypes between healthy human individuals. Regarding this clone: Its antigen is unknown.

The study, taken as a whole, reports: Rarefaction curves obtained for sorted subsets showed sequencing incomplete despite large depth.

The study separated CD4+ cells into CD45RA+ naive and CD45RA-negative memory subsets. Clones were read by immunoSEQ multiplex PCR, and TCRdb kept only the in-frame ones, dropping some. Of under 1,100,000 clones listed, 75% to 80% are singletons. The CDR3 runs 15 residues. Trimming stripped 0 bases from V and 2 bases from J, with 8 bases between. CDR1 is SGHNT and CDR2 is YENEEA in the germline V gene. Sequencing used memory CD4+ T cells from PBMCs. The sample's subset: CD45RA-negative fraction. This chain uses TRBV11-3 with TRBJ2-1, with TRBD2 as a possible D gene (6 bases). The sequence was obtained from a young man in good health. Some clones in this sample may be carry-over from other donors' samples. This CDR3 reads CASSLEAGTYNEQFF. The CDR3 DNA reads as TGTGCCAGCAGCTTAGAGGCGGGGACCTACAATGAGCAGTTCTTC.